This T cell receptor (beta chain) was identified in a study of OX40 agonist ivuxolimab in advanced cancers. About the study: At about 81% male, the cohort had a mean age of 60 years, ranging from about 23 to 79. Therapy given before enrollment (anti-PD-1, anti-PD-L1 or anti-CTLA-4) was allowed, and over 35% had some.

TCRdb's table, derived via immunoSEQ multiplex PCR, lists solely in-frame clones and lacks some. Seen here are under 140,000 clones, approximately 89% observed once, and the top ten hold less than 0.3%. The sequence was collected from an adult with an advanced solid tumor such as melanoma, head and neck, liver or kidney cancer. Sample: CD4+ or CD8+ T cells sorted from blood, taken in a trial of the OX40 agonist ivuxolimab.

In DNA form, the CDR3 reads TGTGCCAGCAGCTCTGGACTAGCGGGATTTAAGAATGAGCAGTTCTTC. This translates into CASSSGLAGFKNEQFF. The chain is built from TRBV7-9 and TRBJ2-1; TRBD2 agrees at 12 bases. V shed 4 bases, J shed 7 bases, and the junction held 8 bases outside the gene matches. The CDR3 is made up of 16 amino acids. The germline CDR1 and CDR2 sequences are SEHNR and FQNEAQ (reference sequence).